Following are 21 T cell receptor beta chains from one sample sequenced in a study of metastatic and nonmetastatic thyroid tumors. No patient received treatment before thyroid surgery. TCRdb re-clonotyped the PCR reads via MiXCR. The data contain tens of thousands of clones, approximately 16% of them singletons. Sequenced material: tumor tissue. The receptor source for this set is a female donor with papillary thyroid cancer or a benign thyroid nodule (not recorded which). Some clones in this sample may be carry-over from other donors' samples.

This clone was found many times. The chain combines TRBV29-1 with TRBJ2-2, with 7 bases matching TRBD1. With 3 bases clipped from V and 2 bases from J, the junction kept 3 bases outside the gene matches. The V gene's germline CDR1 is SQVTM and CDR2 ANQGSEA. This CDR3 comprises 14 residues. As DNA, the CDR3 is TGCAGCGTTGAGAACAGGGGTAACACCGGGGAGCTGTTTTTT. Its protein is CSVENRGNTGELFF.

Ten or more counts support this clone. This chain connects TRBV11-2 to TRBJ2-1; 12 positions agree with TRBD2. CDR1 SGHAT and CDR2 FQNNGV come from the germline V gene. This CDR3 is 16 amino acids long. J lost 7 bases, V lost 5 bases, and 9 bases had no gene match. As DNA, the CDR3 is TGTGCCAGCAGCATGAGACTAGCGGGAGATAGGAATGAGCAGTTCTTC. This translates into CASSMRLAGDRNEQFF. Combining the CDR3 with reference TRBV11-2 and TRBJ2-1 gives the whole variable domain EAGVAQSPRYKIIEKRQSVAFWCNPISGHATLYWYQQILGQGPKLLIQFQNNGVVDDSQLPKDRFSAERLKGVDSTLKIQPAKLEDSAVYLCASSMRLAGDRNEQFFGPGTRLTVL.

By share, this clone counts as medium-sized. The rearrangement uses TRBV7-2 and TRBJ2-2; D might be TRBD1 or TRBD2, each matching 5 bases. The V gene's germline CDR1 is SGHTA and CDR2 FQGNSA. The CDR3 is 15 amino acids. Trimming cost V 1 base and J 5 bases, with 11 bases left between them. CDR3 loop: CASSLVGGVTGELFF. Written as DNA, the CDR3 is TGTGCCAGCAGCTTAGTTGGGGGAGTTACCGGGGAGCTGTTTTTT.

This clone was detected many times. The chain employs TRBV20-1 and TRBJ1-2, with a weak D call TRBD1 (5 bases). The V gene's germline CDR1 is DFQATT and CDR2 SNEGSKA (reference sequence). The CDR3 length is 14 residues. Trimming took off 0 bases at V and 1 base at J, with 9 bases between the two ends. The chain's CDR3 is CSAREGEGNYGYTF. Written as DNA, the CDR3 is TGCAGTGCTAGAGAGGGGGAGGGTAACTATGGCTACACCTTC.

This clone was counted ten times or more. Other DNA variants within this sample encode the same CDR3. The chain has TRBV7-8 and TRBJ1-5; D gene uncertain. CDR3 size: 13 residues. V was clipped by 5 bases and J by 4 bases, with 9 bases between them. In germline, CDR1 is SGHVS, CDR2 FQNEAQ. CDR3 bases: TGTGCCAGCAGCCCGAGTGAGAATCAGCCCCAGCATTTT. This gives the protein CASSPSENQPQHF.

The table lists this clone with a few counts. The chain has TRBV6-5 and TRBJ2-7, with 7 bases fitting TRBD1. The CDR3 runs to 15 residues. J was trimmed by 3 bases and V by 0 bases; bases with no gene match: 5. CDR1 is MNHEY and CDR2 is SVGAGI in the germline V gene. The CDR3 loop is CASSYSDRPVYEQYF. The CDR3 DNA follows: TGTGCCAGCAGTTACTCGGACAGGCCAGTCTACGAGCAGTACTTC.

As regards this clone: With a much larger clone just one base away, this may be a read error. The chain combines TRBV10-1 with TRBJ2-3, with 7 bases fitting TRBD2. Germline CDR1 WNHNN, CDR2 SYGVQD (reference sequence). The CDR3 contains 14 residues. J gave up 3 bases and V 1 base, and 1 base lay outside the gene matches. The CDR3 bases are TGCGCCAGCAGTGAGTTGGGAGGGACAGATACGCAGTATTTT. This codes for CASSELGGTDTQYF.

This clone is categorized as medium-sized. The chain joins TRBV5-1 to TRBJ2-2, with 8 bases that match TRBD2. The CDR3 is 16 residues long. The germline V gene encodes CDR1 SGHRS and CDR2 YFSETQ. Losses at the gene ends were 0 bases for V and 4 bases for J; bases not matched to a gene: 5. CDR3 coding DNA: TGCGCCAGCAGCTTGGCCGCGGGAGGCATCACCGGGGAGCTGTTTTTT. Its translation is CASSLAAGGITGELFF.

This clone has ten or more counts. The V gene is TRBV28, the J gene TRBJ1-2; D possibly corresponds to TRBD1 (5 bases). The V and J ends lost 1 base and 3 bases respectively, with 12 bases between them. The CDR3 covers 15 residues. Germline V gene lookup returns CDR1 MDHEN and CDR2 SYDVKM. CDR3 sequence reads: CASSLSQTADYGYTF. The DNA for the CDR3 is TGTGCCAGCAGTTTATCCCAGACAGCCGACTATGGCTACACCTTC.

A remark on this clone: No conserved phenylalanine or tryptophan is present at the end of the CDR3, so a read error is the likely explanation. The chain couples TRBV3-1 to TRBJ1-1; D gene unclear. Germline V CDR1 and CDR2: LGHDT, YNNKEL (reference sequence). This CDR3 region has 14 residues. V was pared by 4 bases and J by 5 bases, with 14 bases between. In DNA form, the CDR3 reads TGTGCCAGCAGCCCCGAGGGCCTTGGAACTGAAGCTTTCCTT. It is translated as CASSPEGLGTEAFL.

This clone appeared many times. The chain combines TRBV11-1 with TRBJ2-2; 14 positions agree with TRBD2. The CDR3 has 17 amino acids. The ends lost 6 bases at V and 6 bases at J; junction bases unmatched: 9. Germline V gene data show CDR1 as SGHAT and CDR2 as FQDESV (reference sequence). CDR3 in amino acids: CASSLRLAGGKAGELFF. The CDR3 region has the DNA TGTGCCAGCAGTCTCAGACTAGCGGGAGGGAAAGCCGGGGAGCTGTTTTTT.

This clone appeared many times. The chain links TRBV11-2 to TRBJ2-7, with TRBD2 matching over 7 bases. Germline CDR1 SGHAT, CDR2 FQNNGV. The V segment lost 4 bases and the J segment 7 bases; nucleotides outside the gene matches: 7. The length of the CDR3 is 13 residues. The CDR3 protein is CASSSWAGVEQYF. DNA for the CDR3: TGTGCCAGCAGCTCCTGGGCGGGAGTTGAGCAGTACTTC.

A remark on this clone: One junction end does not reproduce the germline sequence, and a read error may be involved. This sample includes further DNA sequences coding for the same CDR3. This CDR3 is CASTLDRVQETQYF. The CDR3 bases are TGTGCCAGCACTCTGGACAGGGTACAAGAGACACAGTACTTC. This chain joins TRBV7-2 and TRBJ2-5, with 8 positions matching TRBD1. Germline lookup yields CDR1 SGHTA and CDR2 FQGNSA. The CDR3 loop spans 14 amino acids. Complete variable domain (other parts from reference TRBV7-2 and TRBJ2-5): GAGVSQSPSNKVTEKGKDVELRCDPISGHTALYWYRQSLGQGLEFLIYFQGNSAPDKSGLPSDRFSAERTGGSVSTLTIQRTQQEDSAVYLCASTLDRVQETQYFGPGTRLLVL.

This clone was seen repeatedly, ten times or more. With a much larger clone just one base away, this may be a read error. The CDR3 region has the DNA TGTGCCAGTGGTATTGGTGGGGAGGGCACTGAAGCTTTCTTT. Translation gives CASGIGGEGTEAFF. V gene TRBV19 combines with J gene TRBJ1-1, with unresolved D. Per the germline V gene, CDR1 is LNHDA and CDR2 is SQIVND (reference sequence). This CDR3 is 14 amino acids long.

On this clone itself: This may come from a read error, since a much larger clone is one base off. V is TRBV29-1 and J is TRBJ2-7, with unresolved D. V was cut by 8 bases and J by 5 bases, with 13 bases left in between. The CDR3 runs 11 residues. Germline loops: CDR1 SQVTM, CDR2 ANQGSEA. The CDR3 DNA is TGCAGCTCCACCTCGGTTCACGAGCAGTACTTC. As protein: CSSTSVHEQYF.

V usage is TRBV24-1 and J usage is TRBJ2-2; D call uncertain. V was clipped by 3 bases and J by 5 bases, with 9 bases between them. The CDR3 is 14 amino acids. Germline CDR1 is KGHDR and CDR2 is SFDVKD. CDR3 loop: CATSDRPGTGELFF. The DNA for the CDR3 is TGTGCCACCAGTGATCGTCCGGGTACCGGGGAGCTGTTTTTT.

This clone was counted many times. The chain combines TRBV7-9 with TRBJ2-1; D is ambiguous. Germline assignment: CDR1 SEHNR and CDR2 FQNEAQ (reference sequence). The V and J ends lost 4 bases and 3 bases respectively, with 10 bases between them. There are 14 residues in the CDR3. This chain's CDR3 is CASSSPLNYNEQFF. Written as DNA, the CDR3 is TGTGCCAGCAGCTCCCCCCTTAACTACAATGAGCAGTTCTTC. The full variable domain, its missing parts supplied by reference TRBV7-9 and TRBJ2-1, is DTGVSQNPRHKITKRGQNVTFRCDPISEHNRLYWYRQTLGQGPEFLTYFQNEAQLEKSRLLSDRFSAERPKGSFSTLEIQRTEQGDSAMYLCASSSPLNYNEQFFGPGTRLTVL.

This clone was recorded many times. The chain joins TRBV2 to TRBJ2-7; possible D gene TRBD1, 6 bases. Trimming shortened V by 8 bases and J by 0 bases, and 14 bases separated the two germline ends. In germline, CDR1 is SNHLY, CDR2 FYNNEI. The CDR3 is made up of 14 amino acids. DNA for the CDR3: TGTGCCAGCCGACCGGGACACATCTCCTACGAGCAGTACTTC. It translates to CASRPGHISYEQYF.

This clone occurred a few times. A read error is possible here, since a much larger clone lies one base away. J is TRBJ1-1 and V is TRBV6-4, with D tentatively TRBD1 (5 bases). The CDR3 loop spans 13 amino acids. Trimming stripped 4 bases from V and 10 bases from J, with 16 bases between. Germline V lookup: CDR1 MRHNA, CDR2 SNTAGT. CDR3 protein: CASSVSPDSRAFF. For the CDR3, the DNA is TGTGCCAGCAGTGTCTCTCCCGACAGTCGAGCTTTCTTT.

This clone was counted ten times or more. The chain carries TRBV6-4 and TRBJ2-4; weak D call: TRBD2 (6 bases). The length of the CDR3 is 14 residues. Trimming pared 5 bases from V and 0 bases from J, leaving 8 bases between. The germline CDR1 and CDR2 sequences are MRHNA and SNTAGT. The CDR3 reads CASSTGVAKNIQYF. The CDR3 nucleotides are TGTGCCAGCAGTACGGGGGTAGCCAAAAACATTCAGTACTTC.

This clone was picked up many times. The chain combines TRBV18 with TRBJ1-1; weak D call: TRBD1 (5 bases). Looked up from germline, CDR1 is KGHSH and CDR2 is LQKENI. The length of the CDR3 is 13 residues. V was pared by 6 bases and J by 4 bases, with 12 bases between. The CDR3 DNA is TGTGCCAGCTCTTCGACAAGGGGCACTGAAGCTTTCTTT. This translates into CASSSTRGTEAFF.